These 28 T cell receptor beta chains came from one sample sequenced in a study of blood T cell repertoires in COVID-19. The data were produced by immunoSEQ multiplex PCR, yet TCRdb's version contains in-frame clones alone and is incomplete. The data contain about 100,000 clones, roughly 80% of them singletons. Sequenced material: peripheral blood. The receptors derive from a man in his 60s with acute or convalescent COVID-19.

The chain has TRBV9 and TRBJ2-5, with D possibly being TRBD2 (6 bases). Trimming left V 0 bases short and J 5 bases short, with 17 bases between. The CDR3 spans 16 residues. Germline values: CDR1 SGDLS, CDR2 YYNGEE. Here the CDR3 reads CASSVGVDGSLETQYF. The CDR3 bases are TGTGCCAGCAGCGTAGGAGTAGACGGGAGTCTGGAGACCCAGTACTTC.

The rearrangement joins TRBV9 to TRBJ2-7, with 9 bases matching TRBD1. This CDR3 has 14 amino acids. In germline, CDR1 is SGDLS, CDR2 YYNGEE. With V trimmed by 4 bases and J by 5 bases, 7 bases remained unmatched. The CDR3 region is CASSLGQGAHEQYF. CDR3 DNA sequence: TGTGCCAGCAGCCTGGGACAGGGTGCCCACGAGCAGTACTTC.

This clone occurred a few times. The chain uses TRBV9 and TRBJ2-1, with 13 positions matching TRBD2. Per the germline V gene, CDR1 is SGDLS and CDR2 is YYNGEE. After removal of 0 bases from V and 6 bases from J, the junction contained 9 bases not matched to a gene. This CDR3 is built from 18 residues. CDR3 loop: CASSVVASGLAGSNEQFF. CDR3 nucleotides: TGTGCCAGCAGCGTAGTAGCGTCGGGACTAGCGGGGTCCAATGAGCAGTTCTTC.

This sequence joins TRBV4-1 and TRBJ1-5, with D possibly matching TRBD1 (6 bases). CDR3 size: 16 residues. Germline V CDR1 and CDR2: MGHRA, YSYEKL. Trimming cost V 1 base and J 1 base, with 11 bases left between them. The CDR3 here is CASSQAGTRSNQPQHF. CDR3 in DNA: TGCGCCAGCAGCCAAGCCGGGACACGGAGCAATCAGCCCCAGCATTTT.

The chain uses TRBV6-5 and TRBJ2-7; 9 bases map to TRBD2. The V gene's germline CDR1 is MNHEY and CDR2 SVGAGI. The ends lost 6 bases at V and 4 bases at J; junction bases unmatched: 7. This CDR3 spans 14 amino acids. CDR3 sequence: CASSPTSGRYEQYF. CDR3 DNA: TGTGCCAGCAGCCCCACTAGCGGGCGATACGAGCAGTACTTC.

This rearrangement joins TRBV13 to TRBJ2-5; the match to TRBD2 covers 11 bases. The germline V gene has CDR1 PRHDT and CDR2 FYEKMQ (reference sequence). CDR3 length equals 19 residues. J was trimmed by 0 bases and V by 2 bases; bases with no gene match: 11. CDR3 coding DNA: TGTGCCAGCAGCTTAAATGTGCGGACTAGCGGGCTGTACCAAGAGACCCAGTACTTC. Translation gives CASSLNVRTSGLYQETQYF.

This chain connects TRBV19 to TRBJ2-1, with 11 bases identical to TRBD2. V dropped 4 bases and J dropped 0; count of bases not matched to a gene: 14. The CDR3 is made up of 20 amino acids. Germline CDR1 LNHDA, CDR2 SQIVND (reference sequence). The chain's CDR3 is CASSTPGLAVTFSSYNEQFF. The CDR3 coding sequence is TGTGCCAGTAGTACTCCGGGACTAGCGGTTACCTTCAGCTCCTACAATGAGCAGTTCTTC.

This clone was observed a few times. The CDR3 loop reads CASSPGTRGGTETQYF. In nucleotides, the CDR3 is TGTGCCAGCAGCCCTGGGACTAGGGGGGGCACGGAGACCCAGTACTTC. The chain employs TRBV7-2 and TRBJ2-5, with 8 bases that match TRBD2. V was pared by 5 bases and J by 5 bases, with 13 bases of the junction left unmatched. Looked up from germline, CDR1 is SGHTA and CDR2 is FQGNSA. The CDR3 spans 16 residues.

The rearrangement uses TRBV7-6 and TRBJ1-3; 8 nucleotides agree with TRBD1. Germline lookup yields CDR1 SGHVS and CDR2 FNYEAQ. This CDR3 has 20 amino acids. The junction had 17 bases not matched to a gene; V was cut back by 4 bases and J by 0 bases. This chain's CDR3 is CASSSHDRYTGGPSGNTIYF. In DNA form, the CDR3 reads TGTGCCAGCAGCTCACACGATAGATACACAGGGGGTCCCTCTGGAAACACCATATATTTT.

This sequence joins TRBV30 and TRBJ1-3, with D tentatively TRBD1 (6 bases). The CDR3 is made up of 16 amino acids. Germline CDR1 and CDR2: GTSNPN and SVGIG (reference sequence). Trimming took off 3 bases at V and 2 bases at J, with 17 bases between the two ends. The CDR3: CAWRLRGGATGNTIYF. CDR3 nucleotides: TGTGCCTGGAGGCTTCGTGGGGGGGCAACTGGAAACACCATATATTTT.

On this clone itself: Other DNA sequences in the sample encode the same CDR3. The chain is built from TRBV5-1 and TRBJ2-1; D may be TRBD2 (5 bases). The germline gives CDR1 SGHRS, CDR2 YFSETQ. There are 15 residues in the CDR3. V lost 0 bases, J lost 4 bases, and 11 bases lay in between. The CDR3 spells CASSLGLAGYNEQFF. CDR3 coding DNA: TGCGCCAGCAGCTTGGGTCTAGCAGGTTACAATGAGCAGTTCTTC.

CDR3 loop: CASSLPTGFYGYTF. The CDR3 nucleotides read TGTGCCAGCAGCTTACCCACAGGTTTCTATGGCTACACCTTC. V and J are TRBV7-2 and TRBJ1-2; D possibly corresponds to TRBD1 (5 bases). The V gene lost 2 bases and the J gene lost 4 bases, with 11 bases spanning the gap. The length of the CDR3 is 14 residues. Germline V gene data show CDR1 as SGHTA and CDR2 as FQGNSA.

The genes are TRBV28 and TRBJ2-1; TRBD2 agrees at 10 bases. Trimming at V came to 5 bases and at J to 4 bases, leaving 2 bases not matched to a gene. Germline V gene lookup returns CDR1 MDHEN and CDR2 SYDVKM. The CDR3 runs to 14 residues. For the CDR3, the DNA is TGTGCCAGCAGTACACTAGCGGGATACAATGAGCAGTTCTTC. It codes for CASSTLAGYNEQFF.

About this clone: This sample also contains other DNA sequences that code for the same CDR3. V usage is TRBV9 and J usage is TRBJ1-1, with a possible D match to TRBD1 (6 bases). The germline V and J ends were trimmed by 1 base and 3 bases, with 10 bases remaining between them. Looked up from germline, CDR1 is SGDLS and CDR2 is YYNGEE. This CDR3 has 14 amino acids. CDR3 sequence: CASSVRGWDTEAFF. The CDR3 nucleotides are TGTGCCAGCAGCGTAAGGGGGTGGGACACTGAAGCTTTCTTT.

The V call is TRBV30, the J call TRBJ2-1; D might be TRBD1 (5 bases). The V end was cut by 2 bases, the J end by 3 bases, with 11 bases between. The CDR3 is 14 residues long. CDR1 and CDR2 from the germline V gene are GTSNPN and SVGIG (reference sequence). CDR3 amino acids: CAWSKKGIYNEQFF. The CDR3 region has the DNA TGTGCCTGGAGTAAAAAGGGGATCTACAATGAGCAGTTCTTC.

The V call is TRBV7-9, the J call TRBJ2-5; 7 nucleotides line up with TRBD1. J gave up 5 bases and V 5 bases, and 14 bases lay outside the gene matches. Germline CDR1 SEHNR, CDR2 FQNEAQ (reference sequence). The CDR3 runs to 16 residues. CDR3 sequence: CASSGQWDSQRETQYF. The CDR3, as DNA: TGTGCCAGCAGCGGGCAGTGGGACAGCCAAAGGGAGACCCAGTACTTC.

The chain couples TRBV7-2 to TRBJ2-7; TRBD1 agrees at 7 bases. CDR3 size: 14 residues. The J segment lost 2 bases and the V segment lost 7 bases, leaving 8 bases of the junction unmatched. Germline values: CDR1 SGHTA, CDR2 FQGNSA. CDR3 coding DNA: TGTGCCAGCACCTCCTCAGGGGGAACCTACGAGCAGTACTTC. This codes for CASTSSGGTYEQYF. Looking up the rest from reference TRBV7-2 and TRBJ2-7 gives the full variable domain: GAGVSQSPSNKVTEKGKDVELRCDPISGHTALYWYRQSLGQGLEFLIYFQGNSAPDKSGLPSDRFSAERTGGSVSTLTIQRTQQEDSAVYLCASTSSGGTYEQYFGPGTRLTVT.

In DNA, the CDR3 is TGCGCCAGCAGCCAAGATATAGCCGCCTACGAGCAGTACTTC. Translation gives CASSQDIAAYEQYF. The chain recombines TRBV4-3 with TRBJ2-7, with no clear D. CDR1 is LGHNA, CDR2 YSLEER, per germline. Between the trimmed V and J ends, which lost 0 bases and 2 bases, there was a span of 8 bases. This CDR3 contains 14 residues.

This clone was observed a few times. This chain uses TRBV5-6 with TRBJ2-3; TRBD2 agrees at 8 bases. The CDR3 totals 17 residues. Germline V gene data show CDR1 as SGHDT and CDR2 as YYEEEE. V lost 3 bases, J lost 2 bases, and 11 bases stayed unmatched. The DNA for the CDR3 is TGTGCCAGCAGCTCCTCCGGGAGGGTTCGGGACACAGATACGCAGTATTTT. Its translation: CASSSSGRVRDTDTQYF. Supplemented by reference TRBV5-6 and TRBJ2-3, the full variable domain reads DAGVTQSPTHLIKTRGQQVTLRCSPKSGHDTVSWYQQALGQGPQFIFQYYEEEERQRGNFPDRFSGHQFPNYSSELNVNALLLGDSALYLCASSSSGRVRDTDTQYFGPGTRLTVL.

The chain couples TRBV7-2 to TRBJ1-5; 7 bases match TRBD1. CDR1 and CDR2 from the germline V gene are SGHTA and FQGNSA. The CDR3 runs to 16 residues. V trimming: 3 bases; J trimming: 3 bases; junction bases outside the gene matches: 8. CDR3 DNA sequence: TGTGCCAGCAGCTTTGGTCCAGGGGGGATCAATCAGCCCCAGCATTTT. This sequence encodes CASSFGPGGINQPQHF.

This clone was seen only once. The genes are TRBV27 and TRBJ2-2; D gene unclear. V was cut by 3 bases and J by 3 bases, with 8 bases left in between. This CDR3 has 14 amino acids. The germline V gene encodes CDR1 MNHEY and CDR2 SMNVEV (reference sequence). The CDR3 nucleotides are TGTGCCAGCAGTTTCAACACAGACACCGGGGAGCTGTTTTTT. Its protein product is CASSFNTDTGELFF.

Regarding this clone: An end of the junction does not agree with germline; a read error may underlie this. The chain uses TRBV11-2 and TRBJ2-4; TRBD1 might be the D (6 bases). This CDR3 contains 11 residues. Germline V CDR1 and CDR2: SGHAT, FQNNGV. Here the CDR3 DNA reads TGTGCCAGCAGCTTAGGAGGGGGATTAAACTTC. Amino acids: CASSLGGGLNF. Filled out from reference TRBV11-2 and TRBJ2-4, the complete variable domain reads EAGVAQSPRYKIIEKRQSVAFWCNPISGHATLYWYQQILGQGPKLLIQFQNNGVVDDSQLPKDRFSAERLKGVDSTLKIQPAKLEDSAVYLCASSLGGGLNFGAGTRLSVL.

This clone occurred a few times. The J gene is TRBJ2-1, the V gene TRBV28; D is perhaps TRBD1 (6 bases). This CDR3 comprises 14 residues. Trimming shortened V by 3 bases and J by 3 bases, and 9 bases separated the two germline ends. The germline gives CDR1 MDHEN, CDR2 SYDVKM. CDR3 amino acids: CASSLGAYYNEQFF. CDR3 nucleotides: TGTGCCAGCAGTTTGGGGGCCTACTACAATGAGCAGTTCTTC.

The chain employs TRBV27 and TRBJ1-6; tentatively, D is TRBD1 (5 bases). CDR1 and CDR2 (germline): MNHEY, SMNVEV (reference sequence). V lost 2 bases, J lost 6 bases, and 14 bases lay in between. This CDR3 is built from 16 residues. The CDR3 DNA sequence: TGTGCCAGCAGTTTACGGGGGACGACGCGTAATTCACCCCTCCACTTT. It translates to CASSLRGTTRNSPLHF.

This clone is a singleton in its sample. This rearrangement joins TRBV28 to TRBJ1-2, with TRBD1 matching over 8 bases. The CDR3 runs 16 residues. Germline CDR1 and CDR2: MDHEN and SYDVKM. V shed 5 bases and J 4 bases; nucleotides not matched to a gene: 12. The CDR3 protein is CASSLSRKDRVYGYTF. DNA of the CDR3: TGTGCCAGCAGTCTCAGTCGAAAGGACAGGGTCTATGGCTACACCTTC.

This chain links TRBV2 with TRBJ1-1; D perhaps matches TRBD1 (6 bases). The V end lost 6 bases, the J end lost 0 bases, and 20 bases lay between the germline ends. Germline V gives CDR1 SNHLY, CDR2 FYNNEI. This CDR3 contains 17 residues. DNA of the CDR3: TGTGCCAGCAGAGTCTGGACAGACGGGAGGATGAACACTGAAGCTTTCTTT. Translated: CASRVWTDGRMNTEAFF.

The chain links TRBV10-3 to TRBJ2-7; D is undetermined. Germline V gene lookup returns CDR1 ENHRY and CDR2 SYGVKD. The ends were cut back, 1 base at V and 1 base at J, with 8 bases in the middle. CDR3 length: 14 residues. The CDR3 DNA is TGTGCCATCAGTGAGTTTCCGTTGTCCTACGAGCAGTACTTC. It yields the protein CAISEFPLSYEQYF.

The J gene is TRBJ1-2, the V gene TRBV5-1, with D hard to call. Germline CDR1 reads SGHRS; CDR2 reads YFSETQ. Trimming took 0 bases from V and 4 from J, leaving 7 bases between them. The CDR3 loop spans 13 amino acids. CDR3 nucleotides: TGCGCCAGCAGCTTGGTGGGGAGCTATGGCTACACCTTC. It specifies CASSLVGSYGYTF.